This T cell receptor beta chain was captured by sequencing in a study of blood T cell repertoires in COVID-19. In the study overall: Sources were T cells, B-cell-depleted T cells, or PBMCs; the material itself was cDNA or gDNA.

Repertoires were generated with immunoSEQ multiplex PCR, while TCRdb's copy carries only in-frame clones and drops some. This table has roughly 110,000 clones, approximately 88% appearing once. V gave up 6 bases and J gave up 5 bases; unmatched junction bases: 3. This CDR3 has 13 amino acids. Germline CDR1 and CDR2: ENHRY and SYGVKD. The chain couples TRBV10-3 to TRBJ1-5; 8 bases are a match to TRBD1. This clonotype was obtained from a woman in her seventies with acute or convalescent COVID-19. Sample: peripheral blood. CDR3 in DNA: TGTGCCATCAGGGACAGGGCGGATCAGCCCCAGCATTTT. Protein product: CAIRDRADQPQHF.